The 20 T cell receptor beta chains below come from one sample, sequenced in a study of T cells in Graves' hyperthyroidism and ophthalmopathy. It was RNA transcripts that yielded the amplified TCR beta CDR3 regions. First-round RT-PCR of the TCR CDR3 relied on the HTBI primer set. TCRdb re-analysed the multiplex PCR reads in MiXCR, keeping a single row per CDR3 protein. This table has around 520,000 distinct CDR3 sequences, around 15% appearing once. The specimen sequenced was blood. All receptors come from a woman aged 18-29 years with Graves' hyperthyroidism.

Ten or more counts support this clonotype. CDR3 bases: TGCAGTGCCTCTCGAAGGTTGGTCCACCCATCCACCGGGGAGCTGTTTTTT. The encoded protein is CSASRRLVHPSTGELFF. This chain connects TRBV20-1 to TRBJ2-2; no definite D call. The germline V gene has CDR1 DFQATT and CDR2 SNEGSKA (reference sequence). There are 17 residues in the CDR3. V dropped 6 bases and J dropped 4 bases, with 24 bases sitting between them.

This clonotype came up a few times. The rearrangement uses TRBV20-1 and TRBJ2-1; 12 bases match TRBD2. The CDR3 has 17 amino acids. V gave up 0 bases and J gave up 15 bases; unmatched junction bases: 18. Germline loops: CDR1 DFQATT, CDR2 SNEGSKA (reference sequence). CDR3 sequence (DNA): TGCAGTGCTAGAGACGCCCCTAGCGGGAGGGATTGGAATGTGGGGTTCTTC. It yields the protein CSARDAPSGRDWNVGFF.

This chain joins TRBV14 and TRBJ2-1, with 9 bases aligning to TRBD2. Germline CDR1 SGHDN, CDR2 FVKESK. The V segment lost 6 bases and the J segment 4 bases; nucleotides outside the gene matches: 16. The CDR3 has 18 residues. The CDR3: CASRRSPYAGGSYNEQFF. CDR3 bases: TGTGCCAGCAGAAGAAGCCCTTATGCGGGAGGGTCATACAATGAGCAGTTCTTC.

This chain joins TRBV12-3 or TRBV12-4 and TRBJ1-2; D is possibly TRBD1 (5 bases). CDR3 size: 14 residues. The germline V and J ends were trimmed by 5 bases and 2 bases, with 12 bases remaining between them. CDR3 sequence (DNA): TGTGCCAGCAGTCAAGGGGAGTCCAACTATGGCTACACCTTC. Its translation: CASSQGESNYGYTF.

The table lists this clonotype with many counts. The chain has TRBV28 and TRBJ1-1, with D maybe TRBD1 (6 bases). This CDR3 has 11 residues. V dropped 7 bases and J dropped 11 bases, with 14 bases sitting between them. CDR1 is MDHEN, CDR2 SYDVKM, per germline. The CDR3 spells CASTLQGRAFF. CDR3 bases: TGTGCCAGCACCCTACAGGGAAGGGCTTTCTTT.

This clonotype has at least ten counts. V gene TRBV24-1 combines with J gene TRBJ2-3, with 11 positions matching TRBD1. CDR3 length: 18 amino acids. With V trimmed by 6 bases and J by 0 bases, 10 bases remained unmatched. Germline CDR1 and CDR2: KGHDR and SFDVKD. DNA for the CDR3: TGTGCCACCAGTTCCCGGGACAGGGGGATATCGAGCACAGATACGCAGTATTTT. Its translation is CATSSRDRGISSTDTQYF.

CDR3 amino acids: CATSRDTVRNYGYTF. CDR3 coding DNA: TGTGCCACCAGCAGAGATACTGTCAGAAACTATGGCTACACCTTC. The J gene is TRBJ1-2, the V gene TRBV15, with D uncertain. Germline V CDR1 and CDR2: LNHNV, YYDKDF (reference sequence). V shed 0 bases and J shed 2 bases, with 10 bases lying between them. This CDR3 region has 15 residues.

This clonotype has only a few counts. This chain connects TRBV30 to TRBJ1-1, with D possibly being TRBD1 (5 bases). CDR1 and CDR2 from the germline V gene are GTSNPN and SVGIG (reference sequence). Trimming left V 0 bases short and J 9 bases short, with 17 bases between. The CDR3 sequence is 14 residues long. CDR3 DNA: TGTGCCTGGAGTGTAACGGGGGGTCGCACAAAAGCTTTCTTT. It yields the protein CAWSVTGGRTKAFF.

The CDR3 nucleotides are TGCGCCAGCAGTCTAGGAAGATTTACTCATCAGCCCCAGCATTTT. This sequence encodes CASSLGRFTHQPQHF. The genes are TRBV4-1 and TRBJ1-5, with D unclear. The germline V gene encodes CDR1 MGHRA and CDR2 YSYEKL. The CDR3 has 15 amino acids. Trimming left V 6 bases short and J 5 bases short, with 17 bases between.

This clonotype was counted a few times. The chain joins TRBV9 to TRBJ2-5, with 12 bases that match TRBD1. The V and J ends lost 2 bases and 2 bases, in that order; junction bases with no gene match: 4. The germline V gene has CDR1 SGDLS and CDR2 YYNGEE. CDR3 size: 16 residues. CDR3 residues: CASSVGTGGQQETQYF. DNA for the CDR3: TGTGCCAGCAGCGTCGGGACAGGGGGCCAACAAGAGACCCAGTACTTC. Full variable domain (remainder filled in from reference TRBV9 and TRBJ2-5): DSGVTQTPKHLITATGQRVTLRCSPRSGDLSVYWYQQSLDQGLQFLIQYYNGEERAKGNILERFSAQQFPDLHSELNLSSLELGDSALYFCASSVGTGGQQETQYFGPGTRLLVL.

In its sample, this clonotype was seen many times. This chain joins TRBV14 and TRBJ2-3, with a tentative D call TRBD2 (6 bases). The CDR3 is 15 residues long. V lost 1 base to trimming and J lost 0 bases, with 8 bases between them. CDR1 and CDR2 (germline): SGHDN, FVKESK. The CDR3 protein is CASSQGLVSTDTQYF. CDR3 in DNA: TGTGCCAGCAGCCAAGGACTAGTCAGCACAGATACGCAGTATTTT.

The table lists this clonotype with a few counts. The chain carries TRBV20-1 and TRBJ2-6, with a tentative D call TRBD2 (5 bases). The CDR3 is made up of 14 amino acids. Trimming cost V 6 bases and J 6 bases, with 15 bases left between them. Germline V CDR1 and CDR2: DFQATT, SNEGSKA (reference sequence). This CDR3 reads CSASDGLLANVLTF. CDR3 nucleotide sequence: TGCAGTGCCTCGGACGGACTCCTGGCCAACGTCCTGACTTTC.

The table lists this clonotype with many counts. This chain joins TRBV3-1 and TRBJ1-5; no reliable D call. V dropped 5 bases and J dropped 5 bases, with 7 bases sitting between them. Germline assignment: CDR1 LGHDT and CDR2 YNNKEL (reference sequence). The CDR3 spans 12 residues. The CDR3 protein is CASSYPHQPQHF. CDR3 bases: TGTGCCAGCAGCTACCCCCATCAGCCCCAGCATTTT.

Details on this clonotype: A much larger clonotype is one base distant, so this may be a read error. The CDR3 DNA reads TGTGCCAGCAGTTTAGTCGGACTGGGTACCGGGGAGCTGTTTTTT. This encodes CASSLVGLGTGELFF. This chain connects TRBV12-3 or TRBV12-4 to TRBJ2-2; TRBD2 might be the D (5 bases). Trimming took off 1 base at V and 5 bases at J, with 11 bases between the two ends. There are 15 residues in the CDR3.

This clonotype was counted many times. V usage is TRBV29-1 and J usage is TRBJ2-3, with 8 bases fitting TRBD2. With V trimmed by 3 bases and J by 3 bases, 8 bases remained unmatched. This CDR3 has 15 residues. The germline V gene encodes CDR1 SQVTM and CDR2 ANQGSEA. The CDR3 is CSVDPSGSGTDTQYF. CDR3 sequence (DNA): TGCAGCGTTGACCCCAGCGGGAGTGGAACAGATACGCAGTATTTT.

This clonotype was detected many times. This rearrangement joins TRBV7-9 to TRBJ2-5; 11 nucleotides match TRBD2. Germline CDR1 SEHNR, CDR2 FQNEAQ (reference sequence). The CDR3 is 16 amino acids. The V and J ends lost 2 bases and 4 bases, in that order; junction bases with no gene match: 6. Here the CDR3 reads CASSLRVAGGRETQYF. The DNA for the CDR3 is TGTGCCAGCAGCTTAAGAGTAGCGGGAGGGAGAGAGACCCAGTACTTC.

The chain uses TRBV28 and TRBJ2-7; a weak D match, TRBD2 (5 bases). Per germline, CDR1 MDHEN and CDR2 SYDVKM. The CDR3 extends over 15 amino acids. V dropped 7 bases and J dropped 0 bases, with 16 bases sitting between them. CDR3 in amino acids: CASTSGSGISYEQYF. DNA of the CDR3: TGTGCCAGCACCTCTGGGAGCGGAATCTCCTACGAGCAGTACTTC.

The CDR3 region is CSAGPTGTYGYTF. CDR3 bases: TGCAGTGCTGGACCGACAGGGACCTATGGCTACACCTTC. The V call is TRBV20-1, the J call TRBJ1-2; TRBD1 matches 7 bases. This CDR3 spans 13 amino acids. V shed 5 bases, J shed 4 bases, and the junction held 7 bases outside the gene matches. CDR1 is DFQATT and CDR2 is SNEGSKA in the germline V gene (reference sequence).

The V and J genes are TRBV6-1 and TRBJ2-7; 7 bases match TRBD1. The CDR3 totals 14 residues. V lost 10 bases and J lost 9; bases outside the gene matches: 18. Germline-derived CDR1 and CDR2 are MNHNS and SASEGT. DNA for the CDR3: TGTGCCACCAGACCTGACAGGGAAGTCAACGGGCAGTACTTC. Amino acids: CATRPDREVNGQYF.

This sequence joins TRBV4-1 and TRBJ2-7; TRBD2 is a possible D gene (6 bases). From germline, CDR1 is MGHRA and CDR2 YSYEKL. V was pared by 1 base and J by 0 bases, with 19 bases between. The CDR3 extends over 18 amino acids. The CDR3 DNA reads as TGCGCCAGCAGCCAAGTCATCGGGACTTCCCTTTTCTCCTACGAGCAGTACGTC. It encodes CASSQVIGTSLFSYEQYV.